The clone carrying this T cell receptor (beta chain) came up a few times. Its antigen is not identified. The sample is drawn from a study of response to subunit inactivated influenza vaccine. V shed 7 bases and J shed 10 bases, with 20 bases lying between them. Germline values: CDR1 LGHNT, CDR2 FRNRAP. The CDR3 contains 14 residues. Findings and limits, study-wide: That few new T cells are recruited by each seasonal influenza vaccination was the authors' suggestion.

TCRdb reprocessed the RT-PCR reads via MiXCR and lists one record per CDR3 protein. The repertoire holds more than 150,000 distinct CDR3 sequences, with roughly 10% as singletons. This TCR derives from a man aged 50 to 75 who received an inactivated influenza vaccine. The J gene is TRBJ2-1, the V gene TRBV12-5, with D perhaps matching TRBD1 (6 bases). Material: CD8+ T cells sorted from PBMCs, obtained around 2 years after vaccination. This CDR3 reads CASALSPGAQEQFF. The DNA of the CDR3 is TGTGCTAGTGCCCTGTCTCCAGGGGCTCAGGAGCAGTTCTTC.